Following are 30 T cell receptor beta chains from one sample sequenced in a study of early T cells in non-severe SARS-CoV-2 infection. MiXCR, applied by TCRdb to the 5' RACE reads, yields one record per CDR3 protein. In the table there are fewer than 80,000 distinct CDR3 sequences, 9% to 15% of which are singletons. Sequenced input: whole blood. These receptors all come from an adult who was a healthcare worker with PCR-confirmed SARS-CoV-2 infection or an uninfected control (not recorded which).

There are many counts of this clonotype. The rearrangement joins TRBV6-5 to TRBJ1-1; 9 bases line up with TRBD1. Germline V gene sequence: CDR1 MNHEY, CDR2 SVGAGI. The CDR3 runs 15 residues. Unmatched junction bases numbered 6, after V lost 2 bases and J lost 5 bases. CDR3 nucleotides: TGTGCCAGCAGTTACCTCAACAGGGGGCGGACTGAAGCTTTCTTT. Protein product: CASSYLNRGRTEAFF.

The rearrangement joins TRBV12-3 or TRBV12-4 to TRBJ2-1, with D uncertain. There are 11 residues in the CDR3. V was shortened by 2 bases and J by 7 bases, with 3 bases between the two germline ends. CDR3 residues: CASSLQNEQFF. The CDR3, as DNA: TGTGCCAGCAGTTTACAAAATGAGCAGTTCTTC.

This clonotype was counted only a few times. The rearrangement links TRBV3-1 to TRBJ1-4; D not resolved. The CDR3 sequence is 13 residues long. Germline-derived CDR1 and CDR2 are LGHDT and YNNKEL (reference sequence). V was clipped by 1 base and J by 9 bases, with 9 bases between them. The CDR3, as DNA: TGTGCCAGCAGCCAAGTGGGAAGGAAAAAACTGTTTTTT. Protein: CASSQVGRKKLFF.

This clonotype was seen only a few times. The chain links TRBV5-1 to TRBJ1-4, with D unclear. In germline, CDR1 is SGHRS, CDR2 YFSETQ. The CDR3 is 14 residues long. Trimming cost V 0 bases and J 8 bases, with 11 bases left between them. The CDR3 coding sequence is TGCGCCAGCAGCTTGGGTCACGGAGAGGAAAAACTGTTTTTT. It yields the protein CASSLGHGEEKLFF.

This chain connects TRBV7-9 to TRBJ1-2; 9 positions match TRBD1. The CDR3 has 15 amino acids. J lost 1 base, V lost 5 bases, and 5 bases had no gene match. The germline V gene has CDR1 SEHNR and CDR2 FQNEAQ (reference sequence). CDR3 region: CASSRTGGDNYGYTF. The DNA for the CDR3 is TGTGCCAGCAGCCGAACAGGGGGCGATAACTATGGCTACACCTTC. The whole variable domain, filled in from reference TRBV7-9 and TRBJ1-2, reads DTGVSQNPRHKITKRGQNVTFRCDPISEHNRLYWYRQTLGQGPEFLTYFQNEAQLEKSRLLSDRFSAERPKGSFSTLEIQRTEQGDSAMYLCASSRTGGDNYGYTFGSGTRLTVV.

This clonotype was recorded a few times. The DNA for the CDR3 is TGTGCCAGCAGCCCCCTGATTACAGGGTCCTACAATGAGCAGTTCTTC. Protein sequence: CASSPLITGSYNEQFF. V is TRBV5-5 and J is TRBJ2-1; possibly TRBD1 for D (6 bases). V shed 4 bases and J shed 1 base, with 15 bases lying between them. The CDR3 loop spans 16 amino acids. Germline assignment: CDR1 SGHKS and CDR2 YYEKEE (reference sequence). The complete variable domain, with remaining parts taken from reference TRBV5-5 and TRBJ2-1, reads DAGVTQSPTHLIKTRGQQVTLRCSPISGHKSVSWYQQVLGQGPQFIFQYYEKEERGRGNFPDRFSARQFPNYSSELNVNALLLGDSALYLCASSPLITGSYNEQFFGPGTRLTVL.

Only a few counts were recorded for this clonotype. The chain recombines TRBV7-9 with TRBJ1-1; D is undetermined. The germline V gene has CDR1 SEHNR and CDR2 FQNEAQ (reference sequence). V lost 5 bases and J 2 bases, leaving 9 bases between the germline ends. The CDR3 sequence is 13 residues long. The DNA for the CDR3 is TGTGCCAGCAGCGCAGGTATTAACACTGAAGCTTTCTTT. Translation: CASSAGINTEAFF.

This clonotype occurred a few times. This chain links TRBV2 with TRBJ2-5; perhaps TRBD1 as D (5 bases). V shed 0 bases and J shed 3 bases, with 8 bases lying between them. The CDR3 totals 14 residues. Germline V gene data show CDR1 as SNHLY and CDR2 as FYNNEI. This chain's CDR3 is CASSEAPGKETQYF. The CDR3 DNA reads as TGTGCCAGCAGTGAAGCACCAGGGAAAGAGACCCAGTACTTC. The whole variable domain, remainder taken from reference TRBV2 and TRBJ2-5, is EPEVTQTPSHQVTQMGQEVILRCVPISNHLYFYWYRQILGQKVEFLVSFYNNEISEKSEIFDDQFSVERPDGSNFTLKIRSTKLEDSAMYFCASSEAPGKETQYFGPGTRLLVL.

The chain links TRBV4-2 to TRBJ2-3; D possibly corresponds to TRBD2 (5 bases). Trimming left V 1 base short and J 2 bases short, with 10 bases between. From germline, CDR1 is LGHNA and CDR2 YNFKEQ. The length of the CDR3 is 15 residues. CDR3 residues: CASSQGERFTDTQYF. The DNA for the CDR3 is TGTGCCAGCAGCCAAGGGGAGCGGTTCACAGATACGCAGTATTTT.

This clonotype was seen more than once but under ten times. CDR3 protein: CASSYSGGAGPNEQFF. Here the CDR3 DNA reads TGTGCCAGCAGTTACTCCGGAGGAGCGGGACCCAATGAGCAGTTCTTC. The chain employs TRBV6-6 and TRBJ2-1; 7 nucleotides line up with TRBD2. V lost 0 bases and J lost 6; bases outside the gene matches: 8. The CDR3 sequence is 16 residues long. CDR1 and CDR2 from the germline V gene are MNHNY and SVGAGI (reference sequence).

This chain uses TRBV4-1 with TRBJ2-5; D unclear. Trimming shortened V by 3 bases and J by 2 bases, and 19 bases separated the two germline ends. Germline assignment: CDR1 MGHRA and CDR2 YSYEKL. The CDR3 runs to 17 residues. CDR3 region: CASSQGREQLRQETQYF. The DNA for the CDR3 is TGCGCCAGCAGCCAGGGTAGAGAACAGCTACGACAAGAGACCCAGTACTTC.

This clonotype has just a few counts. The J gene is TRBJ2-1, the V gene TRBV7-9; no clear D. V was clipped by 2 bases and J by 5 bases, with 7 bases between them. This CDR3 comprises 13 residues. Germline CDR1 is SEHNR and CDR2 is FQNEAQ (reference sequence). CDR3 protein: CASSLRRDNEQFF. In DNA, the CDR3 is TGTGCCAGCAGCTTACGTCGGGACAATGAGCAGTTCTTC.

This clonotype has only one observation. The chain couples TRBV5-1 to TRBJ2-5, with 8 bases matching TRBD1. V dropped 4 bases and J dropped 0; count of bases not matched to a gene: 8. The germline V gene has CDR1 SGHRS and CDR2 YFSETQ. This CDR3 region has 16 residues. The CDR3: CASSPGTGGYQETQYF. In DNA form, the CDR3 reads TGCGCCAGCAGCCCCGGGACAGGCGGGTACCAAGAGACCCAGTACTTC.

The chain carries TRBV7-2 and TRBJ2-7, with D hard to call. Germline V lookup: CDR1 SGHTA, CDR2 FQGNSA. The CDR3 contains 13 residues. Between the trimmed V and J ends, which lost 4 bases and 0 bases, there was a span of 7 bases. CDR3 region: CASSSSDSYEQYF. CDR3 bases: TGTGCCAGCAGCTCAAGCGACTCCTACGAGCAGTACTTC.

This sequence joins TRBV12-3 or TRBV12-4 and TRBJ2-5; TRBD1 or TRBD2 may be the D gene (5 bases each). This CDR3 region has 12 residues. V dropped 2 bases and J dropped 13 bases, with 14 bases sitting between them. The CDR3 coding sequence is TGTGCCAGCAGTTTAATGGGGACGCCCGGGTACTTC. Encoded protein: CASSLMGTPGYF.

This clonotype turned up a few times. The chain is built from TRBV7-3 and TRBJ2-1; tentatively, D is TRBD1 (5 bases). There are 14 residues in the CDR3. Trimming pared 5 bases from V and 7 bases from J, leaving 15 bases between. Germline-derived CDR1 and CDR2 are SGHTA and FQGTGA. The CDR3 DNA reads TGTGCCAGCAGCCCATGGGCCGACAGAAATGAGCAGTTCTTC. This sequence encodes CASSPWADRNEQFF.

This clonotype has ten or more counts. The chain joins TRBV20-1 to TRBJ2-3; D is uncertain. Trimming shortened V by 0 bases and J by 1 base, and 8 bases separated the two germline ends. The CDR3 has 14 amino acids. In germline, CDR1 is DFQATT, CDR2 SNEGSKA (reference sequence). CDR3 residues: CSARDSAGTDTQYF. CDR3 coding DNA: TGCAGTGCTAGAGACTCCGCTGGCACAGATACGCAGTATTTT.

The chain employs TRBV12-3 or TRBV12-4 and TRBJ2-1, with TRBD2 identical over 9 bases. V lost 3 bases to trimming and J lost 7 bases; unmatched junction nucleotides: 7. The CDR3 runs 15 residues. The CDR3 DNA sequence: TGTGCCAGCAGTTTCGGCGGGAGGGCGTTTAATGAGCAGTTCTTC. Protein: CASSFGGRAFNEQFF.

This clonotype was counted at least ten times. The chain combines TRBV12-3 or TRBV12-4 with TRBJ2-2, with a weak D call TRBD1 (6 bases). Trimming left V 7 bases short and J 1 base short, with 16 bases between. This CDR3 spans 16 amino acids. The DNA for the CDR3 is TGTGCCAGCACCCAACTCCGAGGGGGGAACACCGGGGAGCTGTTTTTT. It specifies CASTQLRGGNTGELFF.

Worth noting for this clonotype: A much bigger clone sits one base away, suggesting this may be a read error. The chain links TRBV28 to TRBJ2-3, with D hard to call. Per the germline V gene, CDR1 is MDHEN and CDR2 is SYDVKM. The V and J ends lost 2 bases and 1 base respectively, with 10 bases between them. This CDR3 is 15 amino acids long. The CDR3 DNA follows: TGTGCCAGCAGTTTACCCGGGCTGCGCACAGATACGCAGTATTTT. Protein product: CASSLPGLRTDTQYF.

This clonotype has only a few counts. V is TRBV29-1 and J is TRBJ2-1; either TRBD1 or TRBD2 may fit D (5 bases each). Trimming removed 8 bases from V and 6 bases from J, with 20 bases in between. CDR1 is SQVTM and CDR2 is ANQGSEA in the germline V gene. This CDR3 has 14 residues. CDR3 region: CSLLPGTQPNEQFF. The CDR3 DNA is TGCAGCCTGCTGCCCGGGACCCAGCCCAATGAGCAGTTCTTC.

This clonotype was detected many times. J is TRBJ2-3 and V is TRBV4-2; D is uncertain. V shed 0 bases and J shed 4 bases, with 5 bases lying between them. This CDR3 spans 13 amino acids. CDR1 LGHNA and CDR2 YNFKEQ come from the germline V gene. The DNA of the CDR3 is TGTGCCAGCAGCCAAGAAACCGCAGATACGCAGTATTTT. This encodes CASSQETADTQYF.

This clonotype was seen ten or more times. The V call is TRBV20-1, the J call TRBJ1-1; possible D gene TRBD1, 6 bases. Trimming removed 0 bases at V and 1 base at J, with 9 bases between. Germline V lookup: CDR1 DFQATT, CDR2 SNEGSKA (reference sequence). The CDR3 sequence is 14 residues long. CDR3 bases: TGCAGTGCTAGAGATCCCAGGGGGAACACTGAAGCTTTCTTT. Encoded protein: CSARDPRGNTEAFF.

This clonotype was recorded at least ten times. V usage is TRBV7-9 and J usage is TRBJ2-1; the D gene is possibly TRBD1 (6 bases). Trimming cost V 2 bases and J 2 bases, with 10 bases left between them. This CDR3 contains 15 residues. CDR1 is SEHNR and CDR2 is FQNEAQ in the germline V gene (reference sequence). In DNA form, the CDR3 reads TGTGCCAGCAGCTTACACAGGGCAGCCTACAATGAGCAGTTCTTC. Translating gives CASSLHRAAYNEQFF.

This clonotype was counted between two and nine times. The rearrangement links TRBV2 to TRBJ2-7; a possible D gene is TRBD1 (6 bases). CDR1 is SNHLY, CDR2 FYNNEI, per germline. Trimming pared 3 bases from V and 4 bases from J, leaving 16 bases between. The CDR3 has 15 residues. DNA for the CDR3: TGTGCCAGCAGTGATCCCTCGGGACACCTTTACGAGCAGTACTTC. Translating it yields CASSDPSGHLYEQYF.

In its sample, this clonotype was seen many times. This rearrangement joins TRBV2 to TRBJ2-5, with D unclear. With 5 bases removed from V and 5 bases from J, the gap between germline ends came to 15 bases. The length of the CDR3 is 14 residues. CDR1 is SNHLY, CDR2 FYNNEI, per germline. CDR3 residues: CASSYISLQETQYF. The CDR3 DNA reads TGTGCCAGCAGTTACATATCACTCCAGGAGACCCAGTACTTC.

This clonotype has at least ten counts. V gene TRBV7-6 combines with J gene TRBJ2-7; D may be TRBD1 or TRBD2 (5 bases each). Germline loops: CDR1 SGHVS, CDR2 FNYEAQ. Between the trimmed V and J ends, which lost 1 base and 2 bases, there was a span of 15 bases. This CDR3 has 16 residues. This CDR3 reads CASSLGLGVYPYEQYF. The CDR3 region has the DNA TGTGCCAGCAGCTTAGGGCTGGGGGTTTATCCCTACGAGCAGTACTTC.

The CDR3 is CASSPPGQRQETQYF. The DNA for the CDR3 is TGTGCCAGCTCACCACCGGGACAGAGACAAGAGACCCAGTACTTC. This chain connects TRBV18 to TRBJ2-5; 7 bases fit TRBD1. This CDR3 is built from 15 residues. V shed 0 bases and J 2 bases; nucleotides not matched to a gene: 3. Germline V gene sequence: CDR1 KGHSH, CDR2 LQKENI. Based on the CDR3 plus reference TRBV18 and TRBJ2-5, the full variable domain is NAGVMQNPRHLVRRRGQEARLRCSPMKGHSHVYWYRQLPEEGLKFMVYLQKENIIDESGMPKERFSAEFPKEGPSILRIQQVVRGDSAAYFCASSPPGQRQETQYFGPGTRLLVL.

This clonotype has a count of ten or more. The chain employs TRBV7-6 and TRBJ1-6; 7 bases are shared with TRBD1. J was trimmed by 10 bases and V by 5 bases; bases with no gene match: 11. The CDR3 is made up of 15 amino acids. Per germline, CDR1 SGHVS and CDR2 FNYEAQ. The CDR3 is CASSPRQGRGSPLHF. In DNA, the CDR3 is TGTGCCAGCAGCCCAAGACAGGGTAGGGGATCACCCCTCCACTTT.

This clonotype came up a few times. J is TRBJ2-1 and V is TRBV29-1; TRBD2 matches 7 bases. Trimming at V came to 5 bases and at J to 8 bases, leaving 12 bases not matched to a gene. Germline CDR1 SQVTM, CDR2 ANQGSEA. The CDR3 is 14 amino acids. CDR3 bases: TGCAGCGTTCAGGGCGGGAGTTATGCGGATGAGCAGTTCTTC. Protein: CSVQGGSYADEQFF.